This paragraph covers one TCR beta chain sequence. The antigen remains unidentified. Assay used: immunoSEQ multiplex PCR; TCRdb lists only in-frame clones, some missing. Here the sample spans about 96,000 clones, 90% to 95% being singletons. These data originate in a study of T cell responses to AZD1222 COVID-19 vaccine. Study results and limitations: Breadth and depth of Spike-specific TCRs rose after two AZD1222 doses. Among those given AZD1222, only 6 or 7 were seropositive at baseline. The donor cohort was predominantly white British with a female majority, and clonal diversity may have been underestimated. Reportedly, nearly half the spike-specific TCRs target unmutated variant regions.

The V gene end was trimmed by 3 bases and the J gene end by 0 bases; junction bases not matched to a gene: 1. Germline V gives CDR1 SGHKS, CDR2 YYEKEE (reference sequence). The CDR3 runs to 16 residues. Sample: peripheral blood, taken on day 0 of MenACWY control vaccination. This TCR derives from an adult in good health. The chain is built from TRBV5-5 and TRBJ1-5; 12 nucleotides align to TRBD1. CDR3 region: CASSSGQGASNQPQHF. The CDR3 nucleotides read TGTGCCAGCAGCTCGGGACAGGGGGCTAGCAATCAGCCCCAGCATTTT.